The 32 T cell receptor beta chains below were found in one sample sequenced in a study of blood T cell repertoires in COVID-19 (dated by TCRdb to between 2020 and 2021). To prepare the library, the immunoSEQ multiplex PCR assay was applied. TCRdb stores this immuneACCESS table with in-frame sequences only. Part of the clones is absent; in the studies checked, under half of the shortfall reflects unresolved V genes, and no reason is known for the rest. This sample has 120,000 to 150,000 clones in its table, and about 90% of those were observed once. The ten largest clones represent under 12% of the sample. The specimen sequenced was peripheral blood. The source of these receptors is a man aged 55-75 years with active or convalescent COVID-19.

The V gene is TRBV5-1, the J gene TRBJ2-7; TRBD1 matches 7 bases. Germline values: CDR1 SGHRS, CDR2 YFSETQ. The CDR3 has 15 residues. Trimming removed 4 bases from V and 3 bases from J; junction bases left unmatched: 10. CDR3 region: CASSPPDRTGYEQYF. Written as DNA, the CDR3 is TGCGCCAGCAGCCCCCCGGACAGGACAGGCTACGAGCAGTACTTC. The complete variable domain, with remaining parts taken from reference TRBV5-1 and TRBJ2-7, reads KAGVTQTPRYLIKTRGQQVTLSCSPISGHRSVSWYQQTPGQGLQFLFEYFSETQRNKGNFPGRFSGRQFSNSRSEMNVSTLELGDSALYLCASSPPDRTGYEQYFGPGTRLTVT.

The CDR3 loop reads CAIRGTGNNYGYTF. As DNA, the CDR3 is TGTGCCATCAGGGGGACAGGGAACAACTATGGCTACACCTTC. This chain connects TRBV10-3 to TRBJ1-2, with 9 bases fitting TRBD1. Germline-derived CDR1 and CDR2 are ENHRY and SYGVKD. There are 14 residues in the CDR3. Unmatched junction bases numbered 4, after V lost 6 bases and J lost 2 bases.

This rearrangement joins TRBV19 to TRBJ1-1; possibly TRBD1 for D (6 bases). CDR1 and CDR2 from the germline V gene are LNHDA and SQIVND (reference sequence). V was cut by 4 bases and J by 0 bases, with 9 bases left in between. This CDR3 contains 14 residues. The CDR3 here is CASSTQGLNTEAFF. For the CDR3, the DNA is TGTGCCAGTAGTACACAGGGTCTGAACACTGAAGCTTTCTTT.

The rearrangement uses TRBV19 and TRBJ2-7, with a tentative D call TRBD1 (7 bases). From germline, CDR1 is LNHDA and CDR2 SQIVND (reference sequence). This CDR3 has 13 residues. The V and J ends lost 10 bases and 4 bases respectively, with 17 bases between them. The CDR3 is CATQGGKPYEQYF. For the CDR3, the DNA is TGTGCCACCCAGGGGGGCAAACCTTACGAGCAGTACTTC. Based on the CDR3 plus reference TRBV19 and TRBJ2-7, the full variable domain is DGGITQSPKYLFRKEGQNVTLSCEQNLNHDAMYWYRQDPGQGLRLIYYSQIVNDFQKGDIAEGYSVSREKKESFPLTVTSAQKNPTAFYLCATQGGKPYEQYFGPGTRLTVT.

The V gene is TRBV9, the J gene TRBJ2-3; unclear D gene. This CDR3 is 14 amino acids long. CDR1 is SGDLS, CDR2 YYNGEE, per germline. The germline V and J ends were trimmed by 0 bases and 0 bases, with 5 bases remaining between them. CDR3 DNA sequence: TGTGCCAGCAGCGTAGACTCTAGCACAGATACGCAGTATTTT. Protein sequence: CASSVDSSTDTQYF.

J is TRBJ2-5 and V is TRBV11-2; no definite D call. This CDR3 is built from 14 residues. Trimming took off 0 bases at V and 2 bases at J, with 7 bases between the two ends. CDR1 is SGHAT, CDR2 FQNNGV, per germline. CDR3 protein: CASSLDWQQETQYF. The CDR3 bases are TGTGCCAGCAGCTTAGACTGGCAGCAAGAGACCCAGTACTTC.

The CDR3 sequence is CASSLKGGGNTIYF. The CDR3, as DNA: TGTGCCAGCAGTTTAAAAGGCGGTGGAAACACCATATATTTT. V and J are TRBV27 and TRBJ1-3; unclear D gene. V gave up 2 bases and J gave up 3 bases, with 8 bases separating them. CDR3 size: 14 residues. Per germline, CDR1 MNHEY and CDR2 SMNVEV (reference sequence).

V usage is TRBV5-6 and J usage is TRBJ1-6, with D unresolved. V was cut by 4 bases and J by 14 bases, with 13 bases left in between. In germline, CDR1 is SGHDT, CDR2 YYEEEE. The length of the CDR3 is 12 residues. The CDR3 reads CASSPDSRTLHF. The CDR3 DNA follows: TGTGCCAGCAGCCCGGACTCGAGGACCCTCCACTTT.

V gene TRBV5-5 combines with J gene TRBJ2-3, with D possibly being TRBD2 (6 bases). Germline V CDR1 and CDR2: SGHKS, YYEKEE (reference sequence). The CDR3 has 14 residues. The V end lost 6 bases, the J end lost 2 bases, and 13 bases lay between the germline ends. CDR3 amino acids: CASTGGPVTDTQYF. CDR3 coding DNA: TGTGCCAGCACCGGGGGTCCCGTCACAGATACGCAGTATTTT.

This sequence joins TRBV6-5 and TRBJ2-3; no reliable D call. Trimming pared 7 bases from V and 0 bases from J, leaving 14 bases between. CDR3 length: 15 amino acids. The germline V gene encodes CDR1 MNHEY and CDR2 SVGAGI. Written as DNA, the CDR3 is TGTGCCAGCACGGTTTCACAGCCAAGCACAGATACGCAGTATTTT. Protein sequence: CASTVSQPSTDTQYF.

The chain uses TRBV28 and TRBJ1-1; D perhaps matches TRBD1 (5 bases). The germline V and J ends were trimmed by 6 bases and 1 base, with 18 bases remaining between them. The CDR3 has 16 amino acids. Looked up from germline, CDR1 is MDHEN and CDR2 is SYDVKM. The CDR3 DNA follows: TGTGCCAGCAGCTCAAGCCCCGGGCAGGGGAACACTGAAGCTTTCTTT. Its protein is CASSSSPGQGNTEAFF.

This clone has only a few counts. This chain joins TRBV7-6 and TRBJ1-6, with D possibly being TRBD1 (5 bases). Trimming stripped 3 bases from V and 11 bases from J, with 11 bases between. CDR3 length: 13 residues. Germline lookup yields CDR1 SGHVS and CDR2 FNYEAQ. The CDR3 nucleotides are TGTGCCAGCAGCTTGGGGGGAGAGACACCCCTCCACTTT. It specifies CASSLGGETPLHF. The full variable domain, with the rest looked up from reference TRBV7-6 and TRBJ1-6, is GAGVSQSPRYKVTKRGQDVALRCDPISGHVSLYWYRQALGQGPEFLTYFNYEAQQDKSGLPNDRFSAERPEGSISTLTIQRTEQRDSAMYRCASSLGGETPLHFGNGTRLTVT.

The chain is built from TRBV25-1 and TRBJ1-5; no reliable D call. Trimming removed 2 bases from V and 2 bases from J, with 13 bases in between. The CDR3 sequence is 16 residues long. CDR1 MGHDK and CDR2 SYGVNS come from the germline V gene. CDR3 protein: CASSEMRVMGNQPQHF. CDR3 nucleotide sequence: TGTGCCAGCAGTGAAATGAGGGTAATGGGCAATCAGCCCCAGCATTTT.

The rearrangement joins TRBV9 to TRBJ2-2, with a tentative D call TRBD2 (6 bases). The CDR3 is 13 amino acids. Trimming pared 6 bases from V and 4 bases from J, leaving 10 bases between. Germline assignment: CDR1 SGDLS and CDR2 YYNGEE. CDR3 sequence: CASTPRGTGELFF. CDR3 in DNA: TGTGCCAGCACCCCGCGGGGCACCGGGGAGCTGTTTTTT.

In this sample, this clone turned up a few times. The chain has TRBV5-4 and TRBJ2-1; 15 bases fit TRBD2. Per the germline V gene, CDR1 is SGHNT and CDR2 is YYREEE (reference sequence). The J segment lost 9 bases and the V segment lost 1 base, leaving 5 bases of the junction unmatched. The CDR3 consists of 16 residues. The DNA of the CDR3 is TGTGCCAGCAGCTTGAGGACTAGCGGGAGGGTTGGTGAGCAGTTCTTC. It encodes CASSLRTSGRVGEQFF.

V and J are TRBV10-3 and TRBJ2-3; TRBD1 might be the D (6 bases). Trimming pared 5 bases from V and 6 bases from J, leaving 12 bases between. CDR1 and CDR2 from the germline V gene are ENHRY and SYGVKD. The CDR3 has 13 amino acids. CDR3 nucleotides: TGTGCCATCAGTCCAGGGGTTCGTGATACGCAGTATTTT. Translated, it gives CAISPGVRDTQYF.

This clone was recorded once. The chain recombines TRBV19 with TRBJ1-4; D is possibly TRBD1 (6 bases). CDR1 is LNHDA, CDR2 SQIVND, per germline (reference sequence). The CDR3 has 14 residues. V was trimmed by 7 bases and J by 3 bases, leaving 12 bases between them. The CDR3 here is CASTQDSANEKLFF. CDR3 DNA: TGTGCCAGTACTCAGGACAGCGCTAATGAAAAACTGTTTTTT.

This sequence joins TRBV10-3 and TRBJ2-3; weak D call: TRBD1 (6 bases). The CDR3 runs to 15 residues. Germline values: CDR1 ENHRY, CDR2 SYGVKD. V was clipped by 3 bases and J by 3 bases, with 13 bases between them. CDR3 in amino acids: CAISEPGRGTDTQYF. The CDR3 DNA follows: TGTGCCATCAGTGAACCCGGCAGGGGAACAGATACGCAGTATTTT.

The chain has TRBV3-1 (or the pseudogene TRBV3-2) and TRBJ2-2; TRBD2 matches at 9 bases. The CDR3 is 16 residues long. Germline assignment: CDR1 LGHDT and CDR2 YNNKEL (reference sequence). J lost 1 base, V lost 5 bases, and 5 bases had no gene match. CDR3 bases: TGTGCCAGCAGCTCTTTACTAGCGGGGAACACCGGGGAGCTGTTTTTT. It is translated as CASSSLLAGNTGELFF.

The V call is TRBV5-1, the J call TRBJ1-1, with 7 bases lining up with TRBD1. With 4 bases clipped from V and 7 bases from J, the junction kept 16 bases outside the gene matches. CDR1 is SGHRS, CDR2 YFSETQ, per germline. CDR3 length: 16 residues. The CDR3 DNA sequence: TGCGCCAGCAGCATAAACGTGGGACAGCGTAGCATTGAAGCTTTCTTT. The encoded protein is CASSINVGQRSIEAFF. Using reference TRBV5-1 and TRBJ1-1 for the parts outside the CDR3, the full variable domain is KAGVTQTPRYLIKTRGQQVTLSCSPISGHRSVSWYQQTPGQGLQFLFEYFSETQRNKGNFPGRFSGRQFSNSRSEMNVSTLELGDSALYLCASSINVGQRSIEAFFGQGTRLTVV.

The chain joins TRBV5-1 to TRBJ2-7, with D tentatively TRBD2 (6 bases). The CDR3 extends over 14 amino acids. The germline V gene has CDR1 SGHRS and CDR2 YFSETQ. Trimming removed 2 bases at V and 0 bases at J, with 9 bases between. CDR3: CASSFGGTSYEQYF. The CDR3 coding sequence is TGCGCCAGCAGCTTTGGGGGGACCTCCTACGAGCAGTACTTC.

The rearrangement uses TRBV28 and TRBJ2-7; 10 nucleotides match TRBD1. Germline V lookup: CDR1 MDHEN, CDR2 SYDVKM. V lost 3 bases and J lost 4; bases outside the gene matches: 9. The CDR3 loop spans 16 amino acids. The CDR3 DNA reads TGTGCCAGCAGTTTTCTGAGGGACAGGGGTGAGTACGAGCAGTACTTC. Protein product: CASSFLRDRGEYEQYF. Combining the CDR3 with reference TRBV28 and TRBJ2-7 gives the whole variable domain DVKVTQSSRYLVKRTGEKVFLECVQDMDHENMFWYRQDPGLGLRLIYFSYDVKMKEKGDIPEGYSVSREKKERFSLILESASTNQTSMYLCASSFLRDRGEYEQYFGPGTRLTVT.

The chain carries TRBV9 and TRBJ2-1; TRBD2 matches 7 bases. V lost 0 bases and J lost 9; bases outside the gene matches: 6. CDR1 is SGDLS, CDR2 YYNGEE, per germline. The CDR3 contains 14 residues. The CDR3 here is CASSVVAGEGEQFF. In nucleotides, the CDR3 is TGTGCCAGCAGCGTAGTGGCGGGAGAGGGTGAGCAGTTCTTC.

In regard to this clone: One end of the junction fails to match germline, which may point to a read error. This chain uses TRBV7-7 with TRBJ2-7, with TRBD1 identical over 8 bases. Germline assignment: CDR1 SSHAT and CDR2 FNYEAQ (reference sequence). The CDR3 loop spans 13 amino acids. CDR3 amino acids: CASSTRTGNEQYF. In nucleotides, the CDR3 is TGTGCTAGCAGCACAAGGACAGGGAACGAGCAGTACTTC.

The chain links TRBV27 to TRBJ2-3, with 8 bases aligning to TRBD2. Germline lookup yields CDR1 MNHEY and CDR2 SMNVEV (reference sequence). V shed 6 bases and J 6 bases; nucleotides not matched to a gene: 14. The CDR3 contains 16 residues. The chain's CDR3 is CASSRPPGGGLDTQYF. As DNA, the CDR3 is TGTGCCAGCAGCCGCCCTCCGGGCGGGGGGCTCGATACGCAGTATTTT.

The rearrangement joins TRBV10-3 to TRBJ1-1, with 7 positions matching TRBD1. This CDR3 is built from 15 residues. V trimming: 0 bases; J trimming: 1 base; junction bases outside the gene matches: 2. Germline assignment: CDR1 ENHRY and CDR2 SYGVKD. The CDR3 is CAISESGQRNTEAFF. In DNA form, the CDR3 reads TGTGCCATCAGTGAGTCGGGACAGCGGAACACTGAAGCTTTCTTT.

V and J are TRBV2 and TRBJ2-1; D is perhaps TRBD1 (6 bases). The CDR3 contains 14 residues. V was clipped by 7 bases and J by 1 base, with 11 bases between them. In germline, CDR1 is SNHLY, CDR2 FYNNEI. Here the CDR3 DNA reads TGTGCCAGCAAGGGGGAGTTGTCCTACAATGAGCAGTTCTTC. It encodes CASKGELSYNEQFF.

The rearrangement joins TRBV30 to TRBJ1-3, with D perhaps matching TRBD1 (5 bases). V was shortened by 2 bases and J by 0 bases, with 5 bases between the two germline ends. CDR3 length equals 13 residues. The germline CDR1 and CDR2 sequences are GTSNPN and SVGIG (reference sequence). The CDR3 region has the DNA TGTGCCTGGAGTAGGGGCTCTGGAAACACCATATATTTT. Its translation is CAWSRGSGNTIYF.

This chain uses TRBV29-1 with TRBJ1-1, with D possibly TRBD1 on 5 matching bases. Germline loops: CDR1 SQVTM, CDR2 ANQGSEA. V lost 5 bases to trimming and J lost 0 bases, with 10 bases between them. The CDR3 consists of 13 residues. Here the CDR3 DNA reads TGCAGCGTTCAGCAGGGCATGAACACTGAAGCTTTCTTT. Protein: CSVQQGMNTEAFF.

This sequence joins TRBV5-5 and TRBJ2-1, with D tentatively TRBD1 (6 bases). Germline V gene sequence: CDR1 SGHKS, CDR2 YYEKEE (reference sequence). The CDR3 length is 15 residues. Trimming left V 0 bases short and J 4 bases short, with 11 bases between. The CDR3 loop is CASSLVGGQYNEQFF. The CDR3 coding sequence is TGTGCCAGCAGCTTGGTTGGGGGACAATACAATGAGCAGTTCTTC.

The sample holds a few counts of this clone. This sequence joins TRBV4-2 and TRBJ1-6, with D hard to call. Germline V gene data show CDR1 as LGHNA and CDR2 as YNFKEQ. V lost 0 bases, J lost 10 bases, and 7 bases lay in between. CDR3 length: 13 amino acids. CDR3 sequence reads: CASSQDGESPLHF. CDR3 bases: TGTGCCAGCAGCCAAGACGGAGAATCACCCCTCCACTTT.

The gene calls are TRBV19 and TRBJ1-6, with 7 bases lining up with TRBD1. CDR3 length: 14 residues. V lost 4 bases, J lost 7 bases, and 4 bases stayed unmatched. The germline gives CDR1 LNHDA, CDR2 SQIVND (reference sequence). CDR3 residues: CASSTAGGNSPLHF. As DNA, the CDR3 is TGTGCCAGTAGTACCGCAGGGGGGAATTCACCCCTCCACTTT.